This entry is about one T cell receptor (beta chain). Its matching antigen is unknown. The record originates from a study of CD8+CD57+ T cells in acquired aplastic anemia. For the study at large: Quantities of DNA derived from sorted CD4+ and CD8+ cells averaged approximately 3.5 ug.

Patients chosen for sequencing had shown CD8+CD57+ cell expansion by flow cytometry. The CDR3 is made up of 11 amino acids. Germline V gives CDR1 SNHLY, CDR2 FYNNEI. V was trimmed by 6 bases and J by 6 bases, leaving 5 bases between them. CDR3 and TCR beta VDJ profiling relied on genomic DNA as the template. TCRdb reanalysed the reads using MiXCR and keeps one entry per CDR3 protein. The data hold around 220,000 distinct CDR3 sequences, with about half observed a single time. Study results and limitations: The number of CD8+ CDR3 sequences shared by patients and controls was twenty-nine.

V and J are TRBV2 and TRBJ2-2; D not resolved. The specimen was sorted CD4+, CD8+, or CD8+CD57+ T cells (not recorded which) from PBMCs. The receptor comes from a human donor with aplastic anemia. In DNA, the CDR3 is TGTGCCAGCAGAGCGTCCGGGGAGCTGTTTTTT. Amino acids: CASRASGELFF.